The 8 T cell receptor beta chains below all came from one sample that was sequenced in a study of blood T cell repertoires in COVID-19. Sequencing used immunoSEQ multiplex PCR; TCRdb keeps in-frame clones, though not all of them. The table records 140,000 to 150,000 clones, around 86% of them present only once. Material: peripheral blood. These receptors were obtained from a man aged 45 to 65 who had recovered from COVID-19.

This chain joins TRBV7-3 and TRBJ2-7, with D possibly being TRBD2 (6 bases). The CDR3 contains 13 residues. Looked up from germline, CDR1 is SGHTA and CDR2 is FQGTGA. V dropped 3 bases and J dropped 4 bases, with 10 bases sitting between them. The CDR3 is CASSFAGGYEQYF. CDR3 in DNA: TGTGCCAGCAGCTTCGCTGGGGGGTACGAGCAGTACTTC.

The DNA for the CDR3 is TGTGCCACCAGCAGAAGTAGGGGATTCAATCAGCCCCAGCATTTT. Translation: CATSRSRGFNQPQHF. V is TRBV15 and J is TRBJ1-5; TRBD1 is a possible D gene (5 bases). Trimming took off 2 bases at V and 3 bases at J, with 11 bases between the two ends. The CDR3 spans 15 residues. Germline V gene data show CDR1 as LNHNV and CDR2 as YYDKDF (reference sequence).

The chain recombines TRBV30 with TRBJ1-5; possible D gene TRBD1, 6 bases. The CDR3 has 17 residues. The V end lost 2 bases, the J end lost 4 bases, and 21 bases lay between the germline ends. CDR1 GTSNPN and CDR2 SVGIG come from the germline V gene (reference sequence). CDR3 residues: CAWSSGGPARGNQPQHF. CDR3 DNA sequence: TGTGCCTGGAGTTCCGGCGGGCCAGCTAGGGGGAATCAGCCCCAGCATTTT. Using reference TRBV30 and TRBJ1-5 for the parts outside the CDR3, the full variable domain is SQTIHQWPATLVQPVGSPLSLECTVEGTSNPNLYWYRQAAGRGLQLLFYSVGIGQISSEVPQNLSASRPQDRQFILSSKKLLLSDSGFYLCAWSSGGPARGNQPQHFGDGTRLSIL.

As to this clone: Other DNA sequences in this specimen translate into the identical CDR3. The chain employs TRBV9 and TRBJ1-1; TRBD1 is a possible D gene (5 bases). Germline CDR1 and CDR2: SGDLS and YYNGEE. The CDR3 extends over 13 amino acids. The germline V and J ends were trimmed by 0 bases and 3 bases, with 6 bases remaining between them. The chain's CDR3 is CASSVGGDTEAFF. CDR3 sequence (DNA): TGTGCCAGCAGCGTAGGGGGGGACACTGAAGCTTTCTTT.

The chain couples TRBV7-9 to TRBJ1-2; 7 nucleotides match TRBD1. The CDR3 consists of 15 residues. Germline values: CDR1 SEHNR, CDR2 FQNEAQ (reference sequence). V lost 1 base to trimming and J lost 7 bases; unmatched junction nucleotides: 9. CDR3 coding DNA: TGTGCCAGCAGCTTAGATACAAACCGGGACAGTGGCTACACCTTC. Protein: CASSLDTNRDSGYTF.

The chain carries TRBV6-2 or TRBV6-3 and TRBJ1-2, with a tentative D call TRBD1 (5 bases). From germline, CDR1 is MNHEY and CDR2 SVGEGT. V was trimmed by 0 bases and J by 6 bases, leaving 17 bases between them. CDR3 size: 16 residues. The CDR3 reads CASSYSLRNTQDGYTF. The CDR3 region has the DNA TGTGCCAGCAGTTACTCGCTCCGCAATACACAGGATGGCTACACCTTC.

This clone was seen only once. CDR3 DNA: TGTGCCATCAGTGATGGGCCCCAACAGAGCTCTGGAAACACCATATATTTT. Residues: CAISDGPQQSSGNTIYF. This rearrangement joins TRBV10-3 to TRBJ1-3; D is uncertain. This CDR3 contains 17 residues. Trimming shortened V by 3 bases and J by 0 bases, and 15 bases separated the two germline ends. Germline CDR1 and CDR2: ENHRY and SYGVKD.

This rearrangement joins TRBV5-6 to TRBJ1-5, with 7 positions matching TRBD1. Germline values: CDR1 SGHDT, CDR2 YYEEEE. The CDR3 runs to 15 residues. V lost 2 bases, J lost 1 base, and 3 bases stayed unmatched. Written as DNA, the CDR3 is TGTGCCAGCAGCTTCTGGACAGGCAGCAATCAGCCCCAGCATTTT. As protein: CASSFWTGSNQPQHF.